This T cell receptor beta chain stems from a study of blood T cell repertoires in COVID-19. For the study at large: T cells, B-cell-depleted T cells, or PBMCs supplied cDNA or gDNA.

In the authors' methods: Counts of nucleated cells, estimated from reference gene primer amplification, were obtained. Sequenced by immunoSEQ multiplex PCR; TCRdb stores in-frame clones only, minus some. That table furnishes V, J and clone size, whereas the DNA furnished D and trimming. The table has under 300,000 clones, approximately 90% seen once. The CDR3 has 17 residues. Germline CDR1 is KGHDR and CDR2 is SFDVKD. V was trimmed by 7 bases and J by 4 bases, leaving 22 bases between them. In terms of age and location, participants ranged from roughly 18 to 89 years and lived in approximately 26 US areas. Participants' own reports of clinical history determined their cohort assignment.

The receptor was derived from a woman under 40 with acute COVID-19. J is TRBJ2-1 and V is TRBV24-1, with D possibly matching TRBD2 (7 bases). Sequences were obtained from PBMCs or T cells enriched from blood (not recorded which). In DNA form, the CDR3 reads TGTGCCACCAGGGAGATGGGGGGGCCTGGCTGGTACAATGAGCAGTTCTTC. This sequence encodes CATREMGGPGWYNEQFF.